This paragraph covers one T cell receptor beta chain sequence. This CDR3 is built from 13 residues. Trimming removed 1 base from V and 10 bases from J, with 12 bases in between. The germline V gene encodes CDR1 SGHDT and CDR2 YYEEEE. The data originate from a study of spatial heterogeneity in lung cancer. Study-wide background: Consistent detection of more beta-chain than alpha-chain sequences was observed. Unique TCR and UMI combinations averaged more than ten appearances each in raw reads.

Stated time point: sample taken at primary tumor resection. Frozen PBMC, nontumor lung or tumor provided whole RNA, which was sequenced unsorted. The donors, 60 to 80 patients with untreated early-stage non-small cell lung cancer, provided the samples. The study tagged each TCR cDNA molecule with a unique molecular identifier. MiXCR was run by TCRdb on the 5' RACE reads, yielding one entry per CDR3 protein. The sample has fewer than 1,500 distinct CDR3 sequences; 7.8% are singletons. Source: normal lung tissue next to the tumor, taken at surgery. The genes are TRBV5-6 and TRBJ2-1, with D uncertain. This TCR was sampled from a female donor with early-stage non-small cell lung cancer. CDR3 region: CASSLWAGEEQFF. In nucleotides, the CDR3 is TGTGCCAGCAGCTTGTGGGCTGGGGAAGAGCAGTTCTTC.